Included here is one T cell receptor (beta chain) sequence, with context. This clonotype was observed many times. No cognate antigen has been identified for it. Base qualities were left out, and no much larger clone turns up one base away. The data were taken from a study of identical twins listed by TCRdb under 2016. In terms of the full investigation: The study deep-sequenced TCR alpha and beta repertoires from monozygotic twins, unrelated adults of various ages and cord blood to test whether fetal clonotypes persist. To rule out contamination, replicate twin experiments were performed at different times with different library preparation protocols. The full study reports these points: Invariant T cells such as MAIT and iNKT could partly confound zero-insertion analyses, although diverse VJ usage argued against such confounding for most clonotypes. Fewer insertions were carried by abundant cord blood beta clonotypes; a weaker similar trend was observed in young adult naive repertoires, while no such trend was observed in memory repertoires. Recombination models systematically underestimated out-of-frame TCR alpha sharing in monozygotic twins but agreed with sharing between unrelated individuals. Compared with coincidental sharing between unrelated individuals, out-of-frame TCR alpha sequences shared between twins showed an excess of sequences with low generation probability. Because the same donors could not be followed over many years, the conclusions relied on cross-sectional statistical analysis. The excess sharing between twins in beta out-of-frame sequences was weaker because fewer shared sequences reduced the signal-to-noise ratio.

The germline V gene gives CDR1 as SGHVS and CDR2 as FQNEAQ. V is shortened by 5 bases, J by 2 bases, and the region joining them spans 12 bases. CDR3 length: 14 amino acids, cysteine to phenylalanine. The CDR3 DNA has 42 bases and is translated from base 1. Receptor amplification or capture employed 5' RACE. These reads were obtained on an Illumina HiSeq 2000. Template switching added a universal primer binding site, and the final cDNA carried a unique molecular identifier that allowed TCR cDNA molecules to be counted accurately. Specific primers in the conserved constant-segment region were used to synthesize first-strand cDNA for the TCR alpha and beta chains. To control for contamination, each cDNA library was double barcoded with a SMART-Mk sample barcode plus Illumina barcodes. TruSeq adapter sequences along with Illumina sample barcodes were introduced in two successive PCR steps. The TCR alpha and beta cDNA libraries were sequenced on the Illumina HiSeq platform using custom primers. In the authors' own workflow: MiGEC processed the raw reads to extract unique molecular identifiers, while MiXCR was used to determine the CDR3 positions. For each individual, recombination models were inferred using an EM algorithm with the repgenHMM and IGoR tools. The tcR package in R was used for shared clonotype analysis, with sharing normalized by the product of cloneset sizes. To study raw recombination free of thymic and clonal selection effects, out-of-frame nonproductive sequences were analyzed. The raw public reads went through TCRdb reprocessing: fastp at Q25, MiXCR clone calling, in-frame beta chains kept. Each record represents a unique CDR3 protein, reported with the most common genes and DNA among its rows. In this record, the V and J calls reflect TCRdb's handling and not the investigators' own analysis. The sample table holds 1.5 million to 2 million distinct CDR3 sequences, of which 32% were seen once. About 0.25% of the sample is in the top ten clones.

Every donor was a healthy Caucasian. This clonotype was sampled from a newborn girl in good health. The chain uses TRBV7-8 and TRBJ1-1; the D gene cannot be resolved reliably. Sequenced material: cord blood. The bases are TGTGCCAGCAGCCCGAGGCGGCTCAACACTGAAGCTTTCTTT. Its translation reads: CASSPRRLNTEAFF.